The 8 T cell receptor beta chains reported below all come from one sample, sequenced in a study of blood T cell repertoires in COVID-19. This table comes from immunoSEQ multiplex PCR, and its TCRdb copy is limited to in-frame clones, with some not included. Among a few hundred thousand clones listed, around 90% were seen once. The sequenced material came from PBMCs or T cells enriched from blood (not recorded which). These receptors originate from a woman younger than 35 who had recovered from COVID-19.

Remarks on this clone: Other DNA sequences in the same sample also yield this CDR3. The chain recombines TRBV5-1 with TRBJ2-3, with TRBD2 matching over 9 bases. There are 16 residues in the CDR3. The germline V gene has CDR1 SGHRS and CDR2 YFSETQ. Germline trimming cut 0 bases from V and 4 bases from J; bases unmatched to any gene: 6. This CDR3 is CASSLGLAGVADTQYF. In DNA form, the CDR3 reads TGCGCCAGCAGCTTGGGATTAGCGGGGGTAGCAGATACGCAGTATTTT.

The chain joins TRBV7-6 to TRBJ1-1; TRBD1 matches 7 bases. Germline CDR1 is SGHVS and CDR2 is FNYEAQ. Trimming cost V 1 base and J 1 base; bases outside gene matches: 6. CDR3 length equals 16 residues. The DNA of the CDR3 is TGTGCCAGCAGCTTAGGTGGCGCAGGGGGGAACACTGAAGCTTTCTTT. It encodes CASSLGGAGGNTEAFF.

V is TRBV24-1 and J is TRBJ1-2, with TRBD1 as a possible D gene (5 bases). V lost 1 base to trimming and J lost 9 bases, with 11 bases between them. CDR3 length equals 13 residues. CDR1 and CDR2 (germline): KGHDR, SFDVKD. The CDR3 protein is CATSDFRGKSYTF. Written as DNA, the CDR3 is TGTGCCACCAGTGATTTCCGGGGGAAGAGCTACACCTTC.

The CDR3 loop reads CASSLDDRGGPRSAFF. CDR3 coding DNA: TGCGCCAGCAGCTTGGACGACAGGGGCGGTCCCCGGTCGGCTTTCTTT. J is TRBJ1-1 and V is TRBV5-1, with 8 bases matching TRBD1. Germline assignment: CDR1 SGHRS and CDR2 YFSETQ. V was clipped by 0 bases and J by 11 bases; unmatched bases: 15. The CDR3 consists of 16 residues.

This chain joins TRBV7-2 and TRBJ1-1, with a tentative D call TRBD1 (5 bases). This CDR3 contains 14 residues. V dropped 5 bases and J dropped 0 bases, with 10 bases sitting between them. Per the germline V gene, CDR1 is SGHTA and CDR2 is FQGNSA. CDR3 sequence: CASSPATVNTEAFF. The CDR3 DNA follows: TGTGCCAGCAGCCCGGCGACAGTGAACACTGAAGCTTTCTTT.

This clone has just a few counts. V usage is TRBV7-9 and J usage is TRBJ2-7, with a possible D match to TRBD2 (5 bases). Trimming cost V 5 bases and J 1 base, with 12 bases left between them. Germline V gene sequence: CDR1 SEHNR, CDR2 FQNEAQ (reference sequence). The CDR3 is made up of 14 amino acids. This CDR3 reads CASSLLERSYEQYF. The CDR3 DNA is TGTGCCAGCAGCCTACTAGAGAGGTCCTACGAGCAGTACTTC.

CDR3 DNA: TGTGCCAGCAGAACTTTGGGGACAGGGGGTCCTAACTATGGCTACACCTTC. Its translation is CASRTLGTGGPNYGYTF. J is TRBJ1-2 and V is TRBV28; 11 nucleotides line up with TRBD1. Germline lookup yields CDR1 MDHEN and CDR2 SYDVKM. The trim removed 6 bases at V and 0 bases at J, leaving 9 bases unmatched. The CDR3 spans 17 residues.

The gene calls are TRBV21-1 and TRBJ2-7; TRBD1 reflects the table's D call only, with no check against the DNA. TRBV21-1 is a known pseudogene. The CDR3 is 17 amino acids. This CDR3 reads CASSPKPHRDPRCEQYF. The CDR3 DNA is TGTGCCAGCAGCCCTAAACCCCACAGGGACCCGAGGTGCGAGCAGTACTTC.